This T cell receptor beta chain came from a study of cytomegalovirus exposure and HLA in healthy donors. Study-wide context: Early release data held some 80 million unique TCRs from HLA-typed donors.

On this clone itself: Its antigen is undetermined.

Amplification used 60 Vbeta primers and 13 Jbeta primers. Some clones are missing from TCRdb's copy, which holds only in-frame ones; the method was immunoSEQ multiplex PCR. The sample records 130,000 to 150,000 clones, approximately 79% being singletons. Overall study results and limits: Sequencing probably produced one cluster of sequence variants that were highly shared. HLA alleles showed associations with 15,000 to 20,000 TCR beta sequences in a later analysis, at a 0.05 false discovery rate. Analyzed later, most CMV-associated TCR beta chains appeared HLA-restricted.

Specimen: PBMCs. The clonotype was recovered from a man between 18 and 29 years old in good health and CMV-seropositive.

CDR3 nucleotides: TGTGCCAGCAGTTCGACAGCTACATCCGGAAACACCATATATTTT. It specifies CASSSTATSGNTIYF. The chain has TRBV13 and TRBJ1-3; D might be TRBD1 (5 bases). V lost 6 bases, J lost 4 bases, and 16 bases lay in between. CDR3 length: 15 amino acids. Germline CDR1 is PRHDT and CDR2 is FYEKMQ (reference sequence).